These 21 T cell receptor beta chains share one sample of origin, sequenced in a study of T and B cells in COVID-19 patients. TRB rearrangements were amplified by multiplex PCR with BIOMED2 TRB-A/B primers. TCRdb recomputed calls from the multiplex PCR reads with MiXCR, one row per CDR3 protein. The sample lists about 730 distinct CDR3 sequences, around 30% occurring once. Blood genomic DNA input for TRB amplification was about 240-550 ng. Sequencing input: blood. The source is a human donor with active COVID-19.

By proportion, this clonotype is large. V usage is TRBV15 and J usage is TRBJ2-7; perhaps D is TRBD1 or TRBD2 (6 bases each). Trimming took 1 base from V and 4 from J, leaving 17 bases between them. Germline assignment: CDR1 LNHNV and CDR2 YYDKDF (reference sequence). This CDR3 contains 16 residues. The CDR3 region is CATSRGVGGAEYEQYF. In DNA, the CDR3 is TGTGCCACCAGCAGAGGGGTGGGGGGCGCTGAGTACGAGCAGTACTTC.

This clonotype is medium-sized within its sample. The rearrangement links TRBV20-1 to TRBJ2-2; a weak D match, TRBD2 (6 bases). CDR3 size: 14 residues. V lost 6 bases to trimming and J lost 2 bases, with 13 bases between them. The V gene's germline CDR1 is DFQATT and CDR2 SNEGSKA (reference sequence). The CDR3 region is CSAVPGLNTGELFF. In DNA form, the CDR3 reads TGCAGTGCCGTTCCGGGACTTAACACCGGGGAGCTGTTTTTT.

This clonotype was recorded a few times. The CDR3 bases are TGCGCCAGCAGTCAACCCGCGAACCTTAGAGGGGCCTACAATGAGCAGTTCTTC. It translates to CASSQPANLRGAYNEQFF. The chain has TRBV23-1 and TRBJ2-1; either TRBD1 or TRBD2 may fit D (5 bases each). TRBV23-1 is given ORF status, its function remaining uncertain. The CDR3 covers 18 residues. V lost 2 bases and J lost 2, with 19 bases in between.

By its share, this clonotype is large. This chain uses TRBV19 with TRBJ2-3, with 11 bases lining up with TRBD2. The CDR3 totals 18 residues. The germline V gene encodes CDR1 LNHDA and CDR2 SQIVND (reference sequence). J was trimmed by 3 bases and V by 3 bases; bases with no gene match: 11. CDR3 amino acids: CASSMETPSGGWTDTQYF. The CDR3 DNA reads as TGTGCCAGTAGTATGGAGACCCCTAGCGGGGGGTGGACAGATACGCAGTATTTT.

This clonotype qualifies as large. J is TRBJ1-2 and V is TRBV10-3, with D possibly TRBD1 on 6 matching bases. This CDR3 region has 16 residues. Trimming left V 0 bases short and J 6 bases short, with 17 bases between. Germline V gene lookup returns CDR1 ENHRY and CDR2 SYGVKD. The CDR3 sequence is CAISESPVQGVDGYTF. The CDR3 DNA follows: TGTGCCATCAGTGAGTCACCCGTACAGGGAGTCGATGGCTACACCTTC.

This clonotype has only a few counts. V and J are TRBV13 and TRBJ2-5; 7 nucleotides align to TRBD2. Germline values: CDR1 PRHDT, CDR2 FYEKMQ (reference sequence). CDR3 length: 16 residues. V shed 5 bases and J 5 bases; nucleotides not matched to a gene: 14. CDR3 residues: CASSQDGGGVRETQYF. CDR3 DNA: TGTGCCAGCAGCCAAGATGGTGGGGGGGTAAGGGAGACCCAGTACTTC.

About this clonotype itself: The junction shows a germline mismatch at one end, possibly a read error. The DNA of the CDR3 is TGTGCCTGCAGCTTAGAGAGCAGCTCTGGAAACACCATATATTTT. This translates into CACSLESSSGNTIYF. J is TRBJ1-3 and V is TRBV13; D gene uncertain. The CDR3 is 15 residues long. Germline V gene data show CDR1 as PRHDT and CDR2 as FYEKMQ (reference sequence).

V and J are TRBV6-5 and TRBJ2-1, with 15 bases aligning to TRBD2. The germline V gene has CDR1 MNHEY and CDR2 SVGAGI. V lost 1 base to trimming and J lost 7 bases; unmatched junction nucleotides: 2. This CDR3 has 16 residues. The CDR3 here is CASSYWTSGGANEQFF. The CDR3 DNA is TGTGCCAGCAGTTACTGGACTAGCGGGGGGGCGAATGAGCAGTTCTTC.

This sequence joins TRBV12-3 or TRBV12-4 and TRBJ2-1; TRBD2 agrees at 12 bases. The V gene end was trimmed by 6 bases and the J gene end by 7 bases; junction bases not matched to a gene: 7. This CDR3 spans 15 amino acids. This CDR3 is CASRRASGGANEQFF. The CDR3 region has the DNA TGTGCCAGCAGGAGGGCTAGCGGGGGGGCGAATGAGCAGTTCTTC.

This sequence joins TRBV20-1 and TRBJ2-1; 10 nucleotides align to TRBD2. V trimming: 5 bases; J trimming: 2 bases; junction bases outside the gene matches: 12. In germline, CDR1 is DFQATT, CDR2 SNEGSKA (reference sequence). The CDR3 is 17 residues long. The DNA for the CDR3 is TGCAGTGCTCCCTCCGCCCTAGCGGGGGTTCCCTACAATGAGCAGTTCTTC. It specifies CSAPSALAGVPYNEQFF.

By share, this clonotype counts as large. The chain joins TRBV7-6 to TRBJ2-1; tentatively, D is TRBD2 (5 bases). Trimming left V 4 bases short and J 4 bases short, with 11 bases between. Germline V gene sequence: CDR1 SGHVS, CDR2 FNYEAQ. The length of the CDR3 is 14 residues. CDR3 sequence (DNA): TGTGCCAGCAGCTCTGGGGAGACTTACAATGAGCAGTTCTTC. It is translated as CASSSGETYNEQFF.

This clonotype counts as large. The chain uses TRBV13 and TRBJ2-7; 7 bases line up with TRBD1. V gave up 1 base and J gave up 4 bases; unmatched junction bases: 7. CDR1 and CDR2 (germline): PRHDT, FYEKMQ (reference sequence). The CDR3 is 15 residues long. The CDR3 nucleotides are TGTGCCAGCAGCTTAGAAGGGTCGGACAGGTACGAGCAGTACTTC. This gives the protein CASSLEGSDRYEQYF.

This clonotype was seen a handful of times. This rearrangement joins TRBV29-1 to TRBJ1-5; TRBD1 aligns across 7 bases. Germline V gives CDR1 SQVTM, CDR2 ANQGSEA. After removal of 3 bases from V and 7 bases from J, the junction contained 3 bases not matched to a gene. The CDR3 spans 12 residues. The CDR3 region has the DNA TGCAGCGTTGAGACAGGGCGGCAGCCCCAGCATTTT. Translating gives CSVETGRQPQHF.

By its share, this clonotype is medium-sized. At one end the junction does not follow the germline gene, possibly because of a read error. CDR3 sequence: CATSSGGPASF. The DNA for the CDR3 is TGTGCCACCAGTAGCGGGGGCCCCGCATCCTTC. The V call is TRBV6-6, the J call TRBJ1-2; weak D call: TRBD1 (6 bases). The germline gives CDR1 MNHNY, CDR2 SVGAGI (reference sequence). The CDR3 runs 11 residues.

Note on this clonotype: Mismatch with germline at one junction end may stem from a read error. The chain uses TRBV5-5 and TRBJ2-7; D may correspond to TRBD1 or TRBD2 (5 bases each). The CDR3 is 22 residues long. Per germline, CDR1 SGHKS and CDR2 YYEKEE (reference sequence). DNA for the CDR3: TGTGCCTGCAGCTTTAGGGGCGAGTATCCTAGGAGTACCGGGACCACCCGTGGCGGGCAGTACTTC. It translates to CACSFRGEYPRSTGTTRGGQYF.

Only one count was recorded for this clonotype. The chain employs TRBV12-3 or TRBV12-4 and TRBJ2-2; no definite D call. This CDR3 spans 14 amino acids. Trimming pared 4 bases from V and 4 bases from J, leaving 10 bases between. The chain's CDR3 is CASSYDSGTGELFF. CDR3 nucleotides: TGTGCCAGCAGTTACGACTCGGGCACCGGGGAGCTGTTTTTT.

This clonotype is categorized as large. CDR3 residues: CASSYRRGAGDTQYF. CDR3 nucleotide sequence: TGTGCCAGCAGTTACCGCCGGGGCGCGGGGGATACGCAGTATTTT. This chain connects TRBV6-5 to TRBJ2-3; weak D call: TRBD2 (6 bases). Trimming removed 2 bases at V and 6 bases at J, with 15 bases between. The CDR3 is made up of 15 amino acids. The germline V gene has CDR1 MNHEY and CDR2 SVGAGI.

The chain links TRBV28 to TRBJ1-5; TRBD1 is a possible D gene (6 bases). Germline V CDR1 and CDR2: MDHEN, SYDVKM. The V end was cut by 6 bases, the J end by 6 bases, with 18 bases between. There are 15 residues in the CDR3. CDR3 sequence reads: CASSAGEGVSQPQHF. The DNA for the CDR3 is TGTGCCAGCAGCGCCGGGGAGGGGGTTTCTCAGCCCCAGCATTTT.

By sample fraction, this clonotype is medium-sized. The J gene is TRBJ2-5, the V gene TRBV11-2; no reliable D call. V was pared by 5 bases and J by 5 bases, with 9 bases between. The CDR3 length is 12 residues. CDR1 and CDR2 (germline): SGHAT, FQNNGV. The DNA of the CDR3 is TGTGCCAGCAGCGTAACCGGGGAGACCCAGTACTTC. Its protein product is CASSVTGETQYF.

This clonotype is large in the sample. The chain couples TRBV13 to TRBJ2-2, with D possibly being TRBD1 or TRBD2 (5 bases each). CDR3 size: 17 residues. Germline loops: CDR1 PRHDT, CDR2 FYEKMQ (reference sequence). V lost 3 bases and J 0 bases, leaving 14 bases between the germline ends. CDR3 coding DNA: TGTGCCAGCAGCTTGGAAGGGGACCCCACGAACACCGGGGAGCTGTTTTTT. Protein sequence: CASSLEGDPTNTGELFF.

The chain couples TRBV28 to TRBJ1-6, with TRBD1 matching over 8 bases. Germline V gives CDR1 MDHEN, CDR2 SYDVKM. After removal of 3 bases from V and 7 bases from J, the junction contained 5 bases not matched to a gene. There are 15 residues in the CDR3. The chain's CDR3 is CASSFPGGMNSPLHF. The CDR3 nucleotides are TGTGCCAGCAGTTTCCCAGGGGGCATGAATTCACCCCTCCACTTT. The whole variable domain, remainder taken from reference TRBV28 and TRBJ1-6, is DVKVTQSSRYLVKRTGEKVFLECVQDMDHENMFWYRQDPGLGLRLIYFSYDVKMKEKGDIPEGYSVSREKKERFSLILESASTNQTSMYLCASSFPGGMNSPLHFGNGTRLTVT.